One sample yielded the 27 T cell receptor beta chains listed below, sequenced in a study of radiation and T cells in renal cell carcinoma. Time point defined: baseline pretreatment blood. Treatment given: 15 Gy SBRT to primary tumor, nephrectomy 4 weeks later. Repertoires were generated with immunoSEQ multiplex PCR, while TCRdb's copy carries only in-frame clones and drops some. The sample gives approximately 51,000 clones, roughly four fifths of which show up once; under 35% is in the top ten. The source material was blood, sampled from a patient whose treatment included radiotherapy and nephrectomy. These receptors all come from a woman in her 70s with renal cell carcinoma.

The chain has TRBV9 and TRBJ2-5; D is unresolved. The germline V and J ends were trimmed by 1 base and 5 bases, with 12 bases remaining between them. Germline V gives CDR1 SGDLS, CDR2 YYNGEE. The CDR3 length is 14 residues. CDR3: CASSVNFGGETQYF. The CDR3 DNA sequence: TGTGCCAGCAGCGTAAACTTCGGCGGCGAGACCCAGTACTTC.

This clone has a handful of counts. J is TRBJ2-3 and V is TRBV2; TRBD2 aligns across 8 bases. Per the germline V gene, CDR1 is SNHLY and CDR2 is FYNNEI. The CDR3 has 15 amino acids. V lost 6 bases and J lost 0; bases outside the gene matches: 5. CDR3 region: CASRRLALSTDTQYF. CDR3 in DNA: TGTGCCAGCAGACGACTAGCGCTAAGCACAGATACGCAGTATTTT.

The chain couples TRBV5-1 to TRBJ2-6; 10 nucleotides align to TRBD1. Trimming cost V 0 bases and J 6 bases; bases outside gene matches: 12. The germline CDR1 and CDR2 sequences are SGHRS and YFSETQ. The CDR3 spans 19 residues. In DNA form, the CDR3 reads TGCGCCAGCAGCTTGGGGGCCGGGACAGGGGAATGGTTGGCCAACGTCCTGACTTTC. Translated: CASSLGAGTGEWLANVLTF.

The chain is built from TRBV5-1 and TRBJ1-2; no firm D call. The V gene's germline CDR1 is SGHRS and CDR2 YFSETQ. V was trimmed by 0 bases and J by 4 bases, leaving 7 bases between them. This CDR3 is built from 13 residues. CDR3 amino acids: CASSLDPTYGYTF. For the CDR3, the DNA is TGCGCCAGCAGCTTGGATCCTACCTATGGCTACACCTTC.

The gene calls are TRBV19 and TRBJ1-2, with 7 bases that match TRBD1. The CDR3 runs to 13 residues. Germline CDR1 LNHDA, CDR2 SQIVND (reference sequence). V dropped 10 bases and J dropped 2; count of bases not matched to a gene: 7. The CDR3 region has the DNA TGTGCCACCTTCGACAGGGCGAACTATGGCTACACCTTC. As protein: CATFDRANYGYTF.

The V call is TRBV19, the J call TRBJ1-1; 7 nucleotides agree with TRBD1. The CDR3 runs to 14 residues. Germline V lookup: CDR1 LNHDA, CDR2 SQIVND (reference sequence). The trim removed 6 bases at V and 5 bases at J, leaving 9 bases unmatched. CDR3 residues: CASSLDRVLTEAFF. CDR3 in DNA: TGTGCCAGTAGCCTCGACAGGGTTTTAACTGAAGCTTTCTTT. The full variable domain, rest sourced from reference TRBV19 and TRBJ1-1, is DGGITQSPKYLFRKEGQNVTLSCEQNLNHDAMYWYRQDPGQGLRLIYYSQIVNDFQKGDIAEGYSVSREKKESFPLTVTSAQKNPTAFYLCASSLDRVLTEAFFGQGTRLTVV.

The rearrangement uses TRBV25-1 and TRBJ2-7, with 10 bases fitting TRBD1. Germline lookup yields CDR1 MGHDK and CDR2 SYGVNS. The CDR3 contains 16 residues. After removal of 3 bases from V and 0 bases from J, the junction contained 5 bases not matched to a gene. Here the CDR3 reads CASSDSGTGVSYEQYF. For the CDR3, the DNA is TGTGCCAGCAGTGACTCCGGGACAGGGGTCTCCTACGAGCAGTACTTC.

The chain combines TRBV2 with TRBJ1-6; 7 nucleotides line up with TRBD1. The length of the CDR3 is 15 residues. With V trimmed by 6 bases and J by 5 bases, 7 bases remained unmatched. Germline CDR1 is SNHLY and CDR2 is FYNNEI. The CDR3 region has the DNA TGTGCCAGCAGAGACAGGGCCTTTGATAATTCACCCCTCCACTTT. Its protein is CASRDRAFDNSPLHF.

The chain employs TRBV7-9 and TRBJ2-7, with 7 bases fitting TRBD2. CDR1 and CDR2 (germline): SEHNR, FQNEAQ (reference sequence). This CDR3 contains 15 residues. V gave up 4 bases and J gave up 3 bases; unmatched junction bases: 9. In DNA form, the CDR3 reads TGTGCCAGCAGCTCCCTACGGGAGGTGAACTACGAGCAGTACTTC. Protein product: CASSSLREVNYEQYF.

This clone was picked up a small number of times. The chain couples TRBV4-1 to TRBJ1-1, with D perhaps TRBD1 (5 bases). The CDR3 is 13 amino acids. Germline CDR1 reads MGHRA; CDR2 reads YSYEKL. Trimming removed 0 bases at V and 4 bases at J, with 6 bases between. The CDR3 bases are TGCGCCAGCAGCCAAGATCAGGGCACTGAAGCTTTCTTT. This gives the protein CASSQDQGTEAFF.

This clone was detected only once. The CDR3 DNA reads as TGTGCCAGCAGTGTGGAGGATGGAGATACGCAGTATTTT. Protein: CASSVEDGDTQYF. The V and J genes are TRBV25-1 and TRBJ2-3, with a weak D call TRBD2 (5 bases). The germline V gene encodes CDR1 MGHDK and CDR2 SYGVNS. CDR3 length equals 13 residues. Trimming removed 4 bases from V and 5 bases from J, with 10 bases in between. The full variable domain, rest sourced from reference TRBV25-1 and TRBJ2-3, is EADIYQTPRYLVIGTGKKITLECSQTMGHDKMYWYQQDPGMELHLIHYSYGVNSTEKGDLSSESTVSRIRTEHFPLTLESARPSHTSQYLCASSVEDGDTQYFGPGTRLTVL.

The rearrangement uses TRBV7-9 and TRBJ1-6; D unresolved. V lost 2 bases and J 5 bases, leaving 7 bases between the germline ends. This CDR3 has 14 amino acids. Germline values: CDR1 SEHNR, CDR2 FQNEAQ (reference sequence). The CDR3, as DNA: TGTGCCAGCAGCTTAAGTAGGGATAATTCACCCCTCCACTTT. Residues: CASSLSRDNSPLHF.

V usage is TRBV7-9 and J usage is TRBJ1-2; D is undetermined. Germline V gene sequence: CDR1 SEHNR, CDR2 FQNEAQ (reference sequence). The CDR3 covers 12 residues. Trimming cost V 2 bases and J 12 bases, with 13 bases left between them. The CDR3 is CASSLNGREDTF. The CDR3 nucleotides read TGTGCCAGCAGCTTAAACGGGCGCGAGGACACCTTC.

The chain carries TRBV4-1 and TRBJ2-1, with 10 positions matching TRBD2. V gave up 0 bases and J gave up 7 bases; unmatched junction bases: 9. The CDR3 runs 17 residues. Germline CDR1 MGHRA, CDR2 YSYEKL. CDR3 protein: CASSQDSLAGAINEQFF. The CDR3 nucleotides read TGCGCCAGCAGCCAAGATTCGCTAGCGGGGGCCATTAATGAGCAGTTCTTC.

The chain joins TRBV7-2 to TRBJ1-2; D not certain. The length of the CDR3 is 13 residues. V lost 0 bases, J lost 5 bases, and 7 bases lay in between. Germline CDR1 is SGHTA and CDR2 is FQGNSA. CDR3 region: CASSLAPAYGYTF. The DNA of the CDR3 is TGTGCCAGCAGCTTAGCGCCTGCATATGGCTACACCTTC.

In this sample, this clone turned up many times. This chain connects TRBV10-1 to TRBJ1-5; no reliable D call. V gave up 8 bases and J gave up 2 bases, with 10 bases separating them. The CDR3 runs 13 residues. The germline gives CDR1 WNHNN, CDR2 SYGVQD (reference sequence). CDR3 nucleotide sequence: TGCGCCAGCGCTAAAGACGGCAATCAGCCCCAGCATTTT. Its protein product is CASAKDGNQPQHF.

This clone was counted once. The J gene is TRBJ1-3, the V gene TRBV6-1, with a weak D call TRBD1 (5 bases). The V gene's germline CDR1 is MNHNS and CDR2 SASEGT. This CDR3 has 15 residues. V lost 5 bases, J lost 2 bases, and 13 bases lay in between. The CDR3 DNA reads as TGTGCCAGCAGTTCCGCAGGGATGGCTGGAAACACCATATATTTT. This gives the protein CASSSAGMAGNTIYF.

The chain links TRBV11-2 to TRBJ2-1, with 11 bases identical to TRBD2. Germline lookup yields CDR1 SGHAT and CDR2 FQNNGV. V was clipped by 6 bases and J by 4 bases; unmatched bases: 5. The CDR3 is 15 amino acids. The CDR3, as DNA: TGTGCCAGCAGGGGATCTAGCGGGAGGTACAATGAGCAGTTCTTC. This encodes CASRGSSGRYNEQFF.

V and J are TRBV19 and TRBJ2-7, with D perhaps TRBD1 or TRBD2 (5 bases each). The ends were cut back, 8 bases at V and 2 bases at J, with 13 bases in the middle. Germline assignment: CDR1 LNHDA and CDR2 SQIVND (reference sequence). This CDR3 spans 13 amino acids. The CDR3 spells CASGRWGTYEQYF. The CDR3 DNA reads TGTGCCAGTGGTAGGTGGGGGACCTACGAGCAGTACTTC.

This sequence joins TRBV7-8 and TRBJ2-1; the match to TRBD2 covers 8 bases. This CDR3 comprises 14 residues. Trimming cost V 5 bases and J 4 bases; bases outside gene matches: 4. The germline V gene encodes CDR1 SGHVS and CDR2 FQNEAQ. The chain's CDR3 is CASSPVAGYNEQFF. In nucleotides, the CDR3 is TGTGCCAGCAGCCCAGTAGCGGGGTACAATGAGCAGTTCTTC.

The chain couples TRBV10-3 to TRBJ1-1; TRBD1 is a possible D gene (5 bases). The ends were cut back, 6 bases at V and 4 bases at J, with 18 bases in the middle. CDR1 is ENHRY, CDR2 SYGVKD, per germline. The length of the CDR3 is 15 residues. CDR3 loop: CAIRVSTVGGTEAFF. The CDR3 bases are TGTGCCATCAGGGTGTCGACAGTCGGGGGCACTGAAGCTTTCTTT.

The chain combines TRBV28 with TRBJ1-1; 8 nucleotides agree with TRBD1. The V gene's germline CDR1 is MDHEN and CDR2 SYDVKM. With 5 bases clipped from V and 4 bases from J, the junction kept 6 bases outside the gene matches. This CDR3 has 14 amino acids. The CDR3 loop is CASSLQGAFTEAFF. As DNA, the CDR3 is TGTGCCAGCAGTCTTCAGGGGGCATTCACTGAAGCTTTCTTT. The complete variable domain, with remaining parts taken from reference TRBV28 and TRBJ1-1, reads DVKVTQSSRYLVKRTGEKVFLECVQDMDHENMFWYRQDPGLGLRLIYFSYDVKMKEKGDIPEGYSVSREKKERFSLILESASTNQTSMYLCASSLQGAFTEAFFGQGTRLTVV.

The chain couples TRBV27 to TRBJ1-4; 8 positions match TRBD1. CDR1 and CDR2 (germline): MNHEY, SMNVEV (reference sequence). CDR3 length equals 17 residues. J lost 0 bases, V lost 3 bases, and 6 bases had no gene match. CDR3 amino acids: CASSFGQGFTTNEKLFF. As DNA, the CDR3 is TGTGCCAGCAGTTTTGGACAGGGCTTCACAACTAATGAAAAACTGTTTTTT.

This rearrangement joins TRBV11-3 to TRBJ1-2, with D possibly matching TRBD1 (5 bases). Germline V gene data show CDR1 as SGHNT and CDR2 as YENEEA. The CDR3 has 14 residues. With 0 bases removed from V and 8 bases from J, the gap between germline ends came to 13 bases. CDR3 amino acids: CASSLEIRGYGYTF. In DNA form, the CDR3 reads TGTGCCAGCAGCTTAGAAATTCGGGGCTACGGCTACACCTTC.

The chain combines TRBV13 with TRBJ2-2; D gene ambiguous. The V end was cut by 5 bases, the J end by 5 bases, with 9 bases between. Germline V gives CDR1 PRHDT, CDR2 FYEKMQ (reference sequence). This CDR3 is built from 13 residues. DNA of the CDR3: TGTGCCAGCAGCCCCCGTGGGACCGGGGAGCTGTTTTTT. Encoded protein: CASSPRGTGELFF.

The chain has TRBV9 and TRBJ2-1; TRBD1 might be the D (6 bases). This CDR3 spans 13 amino acids. Trimming left V 0 bases short and J 7 bases short, with 8 bases between. CDR1 is SGDLS and CDR2 is YYNGEE in the germline V gene. This chain's CDR3 is CASSVATGNEQFF. The CDR3 DNA is TGTGCCAGCAGCGTAGCTACAGGGAATGAGCAGTTCTTC. Based on the CDR3 plus reference TRBV9 and TRBJ2-1, the full variable domain is DSGVTQTPKHLITATGQRVTLRCSPRSGDLSVYWYQQSLDQGLQFLIQYYNGEERAKGNILERFSAQQFPDLHSELNLSSLELGDSALYFCASSVATGNEQFFGPGTRLTVL.

This rearrangement joins TRBV6-5 to TRBJ2-5; TRBD2 aligns across 9 bases. Germline CDR1 and CDR2: MNHEY and SVGAGI. The junction had 6 bases not matched to a gene; V was cut back by 0 bases and J by 4 bases. This CDR3 contains 16 residues. For the CDR3, the DNA is TGTGCCAGCAGTTACTCGAATAGCGGGAGTGGAGAGACCCAGTACTTC. Its translation: CASSYSNSGSGETQYF.